Sequencing of this T cell receptor beta chain was carried out in a study of chemoradiotherapy in HPV16-positive cancers. Profiled with immunoSEQ multiplex PCR; TCRdb holds only in-frame clones, not every one. Of 9,500 or so clones detected, 60% to 85% appear once; the ten largest clones hold roughly 12%. Study-wide results and limits: During treatment, candidate HPV-specific clones and E7-related motifs expanded in tumor. The functional HPV-specific definition rests on just a couple of HPV16-positive patients.

CDR3 size: 12 residues. The germline V gene encodes CDR1 GTSNPN and CDR2 SVGIG (reference sequence). V was cut by 2 bases and J by 3 bases, with 7 bases left in between. Repertoires were sampled repeatedly during chemoradiotherapy. As concerns this clone: Its antigen is undetermined.

V and J are TRBV30 and TRBJ1-1; D gene unclear. The sequence came from a human donor with HPV-associated anogenital cancer. Here the sequenced sample was tumor tissue, taken from a patient who underwent chemoradiotherapy. The CDR3 loop is CAWSMYYTEAFF. The DNA for the CDR3 is TGTGCCTGGAGTATGTATTACACTGAAGCTTTCTTT.